The 3 T cell receptor beta chains in this list originate from one sample, sequenced in a study of vaccination effects on CD4 cells after COVID-19. TCRdb's table, derived via immunoSEQ multiplex PCR, lists solely in-frame clones and lacks some. Of roughly 20,000 clones listed, around three quarters are singletons. Under the ViraFEST assay, PBMC were stimulated with viral peptide pools so that antigen-specific CD4+ T cells expanded. Sequencing was performed afterwards. CD4+ T cell isolation took place after 10 days of culture. No antigens are known for them. The source material was CD4+ T cells from PBMCs cultured with HCoV-229E spike peptides, sampled before COVID-19 vaccination. All receptors derive from a human donor who received a COVID-19 vaccine.

V usage is TRBV19 and J usage is TRBJ1-6; D perhaps matches TRBD1 (5 bases). CDR3 length equals 19 residues. Germline CDR1 and CDR2: LNHDA and SQIVND (reference sequence). The ends were cut back, 3 bases at V and 8 bases at J, with 26 bases in the middle. Here the CDR3 DNA reads TGTGCCAGTAGTATCCGTAGGTTCGGGAACAGGAAGGTACATTCACCCCTCCACTTT. It yields the protein CASSIRRFGNRKVHSPLHF.

This clone appeared once. The V call is TRBV5-1, the J call TRBJ2-5; D gene unclear. The germline V gene encodes CDR1 SGHRS and CDR2 YFSETQ. V was trimmed by 2 bases and J by 4 bases, leaving 9 bases between them. The CDR3 sequence is 13 residues long. The CDR3 protein is CASSFEVRETQYF. In DNA form, the CDR3 reads TGCGCCAGCAGCTTCGAGGTCCGAGAGACCCAGTACTTC. Supplemented by reference TRBV5-1 and TRBJ2-5, the full variable domain reads KAGVTQTPRYLIKTRGQQVTLSCSPISGHRSVSWYQQTPGQGLQFLFEYFSETQRNKGNFPGRFSGRQFSNSRSEMNVSTLELGDSALYLCASSFEVRETQYFGPGTRLLVL.

The CDR3 loop reads CASRQRDLGNNEQFF. The CDR3 DNA reads TGTGCCAGCAGGCAGCGGGACTTGGGGAACAATGAGCAGTTCTTC. This chain joins TRBV6-6 and TRBJ2-1, with 7 bases lining up with TRBD2. From germline, CDR1 is MNHNY and CDR2 SVGAGI (reference sequence). This CDR3 is 15 amino acids long. J gave up 5 bases and V 6 bases, and 10 bases lay outside the gene matches.